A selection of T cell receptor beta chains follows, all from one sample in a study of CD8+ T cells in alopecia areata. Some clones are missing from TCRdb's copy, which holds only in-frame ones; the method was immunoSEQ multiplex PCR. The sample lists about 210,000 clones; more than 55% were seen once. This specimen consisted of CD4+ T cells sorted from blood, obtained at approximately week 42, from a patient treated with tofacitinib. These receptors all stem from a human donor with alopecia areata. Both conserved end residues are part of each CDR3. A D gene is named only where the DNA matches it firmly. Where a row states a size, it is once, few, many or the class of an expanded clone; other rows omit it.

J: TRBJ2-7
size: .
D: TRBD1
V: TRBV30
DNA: TGTGCCTGGAGTCTAATGGGACAGATTTCCTACGAGCAGTACTTC
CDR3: CAWSLMGQISYEQYF

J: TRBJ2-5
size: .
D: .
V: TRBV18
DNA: TGTGCCAGCTCACCATCCGGGGGACAAGAGACCCAGTACTTC
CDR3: CASSPSGGQETQYF

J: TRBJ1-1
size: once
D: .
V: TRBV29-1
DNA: TGCAGCGCTGGGGGCACTGAAGCTTTCTTT
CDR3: CSAGGTEAFF

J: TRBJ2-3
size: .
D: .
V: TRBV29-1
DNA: TGCAGCGTTCCCAGGCCGATCACTAGCACAGATACGCAGTATTTT
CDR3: CSVPRPITSTDTQYF

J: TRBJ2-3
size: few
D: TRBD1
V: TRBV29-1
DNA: TGCAGCGGACAGGGGGCAAGTCGAGATACGCAGTATTTT
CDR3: CSGQGASRDTQYF

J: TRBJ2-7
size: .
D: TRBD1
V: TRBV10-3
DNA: TGTGCCATCAGTGAGTTACAGGGGGATCCCTACGAGCAGTACTTC
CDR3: CAISELQGDPYEQYF

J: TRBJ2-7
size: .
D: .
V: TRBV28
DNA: TGTGCCAGCAGTCTCAGTGCGGGGCAGATCTCCTACGAGCAGTACTTC
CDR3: CASSLSAGQISYEQYF

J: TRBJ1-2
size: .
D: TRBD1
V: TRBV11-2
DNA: TGTGCCAGCAGCTTACAACAGGGGAGCTATGGCTACACCTTC
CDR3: CASSLQQGSYGYTF

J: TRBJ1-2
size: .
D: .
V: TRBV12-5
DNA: TGTGCTAGTGCCCCGACAGGAGGGGGCTATGGCTACACCTTC
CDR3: CASAPTGGGYGYTF

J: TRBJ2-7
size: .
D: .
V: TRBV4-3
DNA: TGCGCCAGCAGCCCCGGTTTAGGGGGGTCCACCTACGAGCAGTACTTC
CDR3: CASSPGLGGSTYEQYF

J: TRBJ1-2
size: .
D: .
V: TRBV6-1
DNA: TGTGCCAGCACCGAAGCGGGCCCCCGGCAGGGCTACACCTTC
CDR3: CASTEAGPRQGYTF

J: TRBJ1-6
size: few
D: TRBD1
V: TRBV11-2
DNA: TGTGCCAGCAGCTTAGCCCAGGGGGCGAATTCACCCCTCCACTTT
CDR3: CASSLAQGANSPLHF

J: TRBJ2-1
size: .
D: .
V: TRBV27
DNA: TGTGCCAGCACCTACCTGACTAGCAATGAGCAGTTCTTC
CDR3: CASTYLTSNEQFF

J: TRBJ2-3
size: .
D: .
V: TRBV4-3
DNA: TGCGCCAGCAGCCTAAGCCTTCCTCGTGTCGGCTTCACAGATACGCAGTATTTT
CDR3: CASSLSLPRVGFTDTQYF

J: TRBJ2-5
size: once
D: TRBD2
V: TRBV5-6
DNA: TGTGCCAGCAGCTACACTAGCGGGGGTCGGGAGACCCAGTACTTC
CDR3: CASSYTSGGRETQYF

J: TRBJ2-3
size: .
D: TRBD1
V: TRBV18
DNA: TGTGCCAGCTCACCAGGTGTGGGACAGGGAGCAGATACGCAGTATTTT
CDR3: CASSPGVGQGADTQYF

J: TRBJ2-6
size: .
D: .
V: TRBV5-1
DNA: TGCGCCAGCAGTCCAGGGGCCGGGGCCAACGTCCTGACTTTC
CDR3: CASSPGAGANVLTF

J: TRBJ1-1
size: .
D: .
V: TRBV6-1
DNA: TGTGCCAGCAGTGAAGTTCCAGGGAACACTGAAGCTTTCTTT
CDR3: CASSEVPGNTEAFF

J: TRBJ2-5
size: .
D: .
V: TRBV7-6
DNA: TGTGCCAGCAGCCACGGGGCCGAGACCCAGTACTTC
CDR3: CASSHGAETQYF

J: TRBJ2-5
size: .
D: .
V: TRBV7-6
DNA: TGTGCCAGCAGCTTAGCCAGCGGATCGTCTCGGACCCAGTACTTC
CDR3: CASSLASGSSRTQYF

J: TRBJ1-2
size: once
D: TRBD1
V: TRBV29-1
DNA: TGCAGCGTTACAGGGGACGGCTACACCTTC
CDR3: CSVTGDGYTF

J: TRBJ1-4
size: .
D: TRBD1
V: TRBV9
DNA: TGTGCCAGCAGCGTGACAGGGGGTAATGAAAAACTGTTTTTT
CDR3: CASSVTGGNEKLFF

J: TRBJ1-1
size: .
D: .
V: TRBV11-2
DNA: TGTGCCAGCAGCTTAACACTGAACACTGAAGCTTTCTTT
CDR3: CASSLTLNTEAFF

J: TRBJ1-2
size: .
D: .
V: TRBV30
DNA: TGTACCTTGGGCTATGGCTACACCTTC
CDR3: CTLGYGYTF

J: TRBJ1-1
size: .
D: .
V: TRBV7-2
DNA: TGTGCCAGCAGCTTAGAGAATTTGATGAACACTGAAGCTTTCTTT
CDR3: CASSLENLMNTEAFF

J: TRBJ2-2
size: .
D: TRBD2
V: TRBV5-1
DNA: TGCGCCAGCAGCTTGGCCCTTGCGGGGGTAAACACCGGGGAGCTGTTTTTT
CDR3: CASSLALAGVNTGELFF

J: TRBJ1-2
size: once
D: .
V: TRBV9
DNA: TGTGCCAGCAACAAGGATCTTAACTATGGCTACACCTTC
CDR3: CASNKDLNYGYTF

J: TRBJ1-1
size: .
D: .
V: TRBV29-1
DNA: TGCAGCGTTGACCCCTCGAGCACTGAAGCTTTCTTT
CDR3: CSVDPSSTEAFF

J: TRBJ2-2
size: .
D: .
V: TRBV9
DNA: TGTGCCAGCAGCCTGAGGGGGAACACCGGGGAGCTGTTTTTT
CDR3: CASSLRGNTGELFF

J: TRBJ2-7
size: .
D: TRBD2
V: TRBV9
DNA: TGTGCCAGCAGCGTCTCAGCGGGGGGTCCCCACGAGCAGTACTTC
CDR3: CASSVSAGGPHEQYF

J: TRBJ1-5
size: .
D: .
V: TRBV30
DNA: TGTGCCTGGAGTGTAGAAAGGAATCAGCCCCAGCATTTT
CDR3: CAWSVERNQPQHF

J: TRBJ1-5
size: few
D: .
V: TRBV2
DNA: TGTGCCAGCAGTGCCGGGGGACAGCCCCAGCATTTT
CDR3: CASSAGGQPQHF

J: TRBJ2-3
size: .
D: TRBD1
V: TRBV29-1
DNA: TGCAGCGCGACCAGGACAGGGGGCACAGATACGCAGTATTTT
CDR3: CSATRTGGTDTQYF

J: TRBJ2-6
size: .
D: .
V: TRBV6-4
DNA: TGTGCCAGCGGTCCCAACTCTGGGGCCAACGTCCTGACTTTC
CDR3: CASGPNSGANVLTF

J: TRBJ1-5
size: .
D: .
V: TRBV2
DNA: TGTGCCAGCAGTCTGGACACTCAGGGTCAGCCCCAGCATTTT
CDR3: CASSLDTQGQPQHF

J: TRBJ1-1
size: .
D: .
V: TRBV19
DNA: TGTGCCAGTAGTCCGGCATTTTTGATGAACACTGAAGCTTTCTTT
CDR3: CASSPAFLMNTEAFF

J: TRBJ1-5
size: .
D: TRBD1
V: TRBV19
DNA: TGTGCCAGTAGTCCCCCCCCCGACAGGGGGTTGGACAATCAGCCCCAGCATTTT
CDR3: CASSPPPDRGLDNQPQHF

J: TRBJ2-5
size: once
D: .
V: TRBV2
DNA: TGTGCCAGCAGTGATACCGGGCGGGGTCAAGAGACCCAGTACTTC
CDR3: CASSDTGRGQETQYF

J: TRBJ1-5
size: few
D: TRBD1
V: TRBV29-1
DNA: TGCAGCGTTGGGGGGACAGATGACAATCAGCCCCAGCATTTT
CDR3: CSVGGTDDNQPQHF

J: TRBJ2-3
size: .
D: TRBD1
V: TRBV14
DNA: TGTGCCAGCAGCCAAATACAGGGGTTTGCAGATACGCAGTATTTT
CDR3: CASSQIQGFADTQYF

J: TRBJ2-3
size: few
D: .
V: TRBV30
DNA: TGTGCCTGGAGCGGGTCAGCGCGAGGTACGCAGTATTTT
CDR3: CAWSGSARGTQYF

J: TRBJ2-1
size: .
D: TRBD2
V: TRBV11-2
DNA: TGTGCCAGCAGCTTAGCACCCGGGACTAGCGGGGGGAGTATGCAGTTCTTC
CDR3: CASSLAPGTSGGSMQFF

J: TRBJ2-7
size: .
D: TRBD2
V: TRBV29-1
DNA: TGCAGCGTTGAAAGCGGGGTAGGGACCTACGAGCAGTACTTC
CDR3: CSVESGVGTYEQYF

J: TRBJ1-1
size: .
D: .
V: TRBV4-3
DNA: TGCGCCAGCAGCCAAGTTAAGAGTACTGAAGCTTTCTTT
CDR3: CASSQVKSTEAFF